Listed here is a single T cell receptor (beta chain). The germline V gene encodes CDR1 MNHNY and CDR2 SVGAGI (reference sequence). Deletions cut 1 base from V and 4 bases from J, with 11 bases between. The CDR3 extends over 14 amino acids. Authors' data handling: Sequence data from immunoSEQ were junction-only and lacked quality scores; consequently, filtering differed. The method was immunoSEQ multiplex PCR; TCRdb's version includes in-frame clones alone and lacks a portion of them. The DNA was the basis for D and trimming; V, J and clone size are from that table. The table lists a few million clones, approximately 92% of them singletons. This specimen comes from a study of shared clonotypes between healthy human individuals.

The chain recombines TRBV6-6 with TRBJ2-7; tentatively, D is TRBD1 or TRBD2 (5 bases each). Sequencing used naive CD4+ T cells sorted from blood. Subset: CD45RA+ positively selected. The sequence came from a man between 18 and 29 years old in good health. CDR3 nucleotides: TGTGCCAGCAGTTACTTCCGGGACCTTTACGAGCAGTACTTC. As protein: CASSYFRDLYEQYF.